This TCR beta chain was sequenced during a study of cytotoxic CD8 clonotypes in ibrutinib-treated CLL. About the research overall: After a median of around 70 months, roughly 15 patients stayed remitted and some 12 progressed; responses had been partial in some 25 and complete in 2.

Data came from immunoSEQ multiplex PCR; TCRdb stores just in-frame clones and leaves some out. The table lists 150,000 to 200,000 clones, 88% of them singletons. CDR3 size: 15 residues. Per the germline V gene, CDR1 is LNHDA and CDR2 is SQIVND (reference sequence). Trimming left V 0 bases short and J 8 bases short, with 16 bases between. The sequence was obtained from a human donor with chronic lymphocytic leukemia. J is TRBJ1-2 and V is TRBV19; D remains unclear. The sequences come from PBMCs, collected at disease progression, from a patient treated with ibrutinib. The CDR3: CASSIEARPLLGYTF. CDR3 bases: TGTGCCAGTAGTATAGAAGCCCGGCCACTTCTGGGCTACACCTTC.